The rows below give T cell receptor beta chains drawn from one sample of a study of T cells in Graves' hyperthyroidism and ophthalmopathy. TCRdb itself ran the multiplex PCR reads through MiXCR, one entry per CDR3 protein. The table shows some 250,000 distinct CDR3 sequences, with roughly 15% occurring only once. The sequenced sample was blood. The receptors come from a woman aged 35 to 49 with Graves' hyperthyroidism that later progressed to Graves' ophthalmopathy. The CDR3 runs from the conserved cysteine through the conserved F or W. The D gene is left open where the match is weak. Size tells how often a clone was seen (once, few, many) or the class of an expanded clone, and some rows leave it out.

clone_size,v_call,d_call,j_call,cdr3_aa,cdr3_nt
-,TRBV14,TRBD2,TRBJ2-4,CASSQRLAGVGNIQYF,TGTGCCAGCAGCCAGCGTCTAGCGGGAGTGGGGAACATTCAGTACTTC
many,TRBV14,-,TRBJ2-6,CASSLGGFSGANVLTF,TGTGCCAGCAGCCTAGGGGGTTTCTCTGGGGCCAACGTCCTGACTTTC
many,TRBV2,-,TRBJ1-5,CASRGDPSNQPQHF,TGTGCCAGCAGAGGGGACCCTAGCAATCAGCCCCAGCATTTT
many,TRBV24-1,-,TRBJ1-5,CATSDHGTARPQHF,TGTGCCACCAGTGATCACGGGACGGCGCGGCCCCAGCATTTT
many,TRBV9,TRBD1,TRBJ1-3,CASSANRGLRGNTIYF,TGTGCCAGCAGCGCTAACAGGGGGCTCAGGGGAAACACCATATATTTT
many,TRBV7-8,TRBD1,TRBJ2-6,CASSESYRGSSGANVLTF,TGTGCCAGCAGCGAAAGTTACAGGGGAAGCTCTGGGGCCAACGTCCTGACTTTC
many,TRBV29-1,-,TRBJ2-7,CSVRRDLSSYEQYF,TGCAGCGTGAGGAGGGACCTGAGCTCCTACGAGCAGTACTTC
-,TRBV5-6,TRBD2,TRBJ2-1,CASSLSGLEGNEQFF,TGTGCCAGCAGCTTGTCCGGACTAGAAGGCAATGAGCAGTTCTTC
few,TRBV7-9,-,TRBJ1-1,CASSSQQGLVAFF,TGTGCCAGCAGTTCCCAACAGGGATTAGTAGCTTTCTTT
many,TRBV14,TRBD2,TRBJ2-3,CASSQYLADVDTQYF,TGTGCCAGCAGTCAATACCTAGCGGACGTAGATACGCAGTATTTT
many,TRBV12-3/TRBV12-4,-,TRBJ1-4,CASSTGEKLFF,TGTGCCAGCAGTACCGGTGAAAAACTGTTTTTT
many,TRBV11-2,-,TRBJ2-1,CASSLKGGNSYNEQFF,TGTGCCAGCAGCTTAAAAGGCGGGAATTCCTACAATGAGCAGTTCTTC
-,TRBV4-1,TRBD1,TRBJ1-1,CASSRLQGMNTEAFF,TGCGCCAGCAGCCGATTACAGGGGATGAACACTGAAGCTTTCTTT
many,TRBV25-1,-,TRBJ2-7,CASERLGEQYF,TGTGCCAGCGAACGATTAGGCGAGCAGTACTTC
few,TRBV5-1,-,TRBJ2-5,CASSLGFGGWPRGETQYF,TGCGCCAGCAGCTTGGGCTTCGGGGGTTGGCCTCGGGGAGAGACCCAGTACTTC
many,TRBV24-1,TRBD1,TRBJ2-2,CATSEQGAVTGELFF,TGTGCCACCTCCGAGCAGGGGGCCGTAACCGGGGAGCTGTTTTTT
-,TRBV5-1,-,TRBJ2-5,CASSFGSAEETQYF,TGCGCCAGCAGTTTTGGGAGCGCCGAAGAGACCCAGTACTTC
-,TRBV28,-,TRBJ1-4,CASLGGANEKLFF,TGTGCCAGCCTGGGGGGCGCTAATGAAAAACTGTTTTTT
many,TRBV6-1,-,TRBJ2-7,CASSANYEQYF,TGTGCCAGCAGTGCCAACTACGAGCAGTACTTC
many,TRBV29-1,-,TRBJ1-2,CSVAHGAGRSYGYTF,TGCAGCGTTGCCCATGGAGCAGGGAGGAGTTATGGCTACACCTTC
many,TRBV6-1,-,TRBJ2-5,CAGRRQNQETQYF,TGTGCCGGACGTCGACAGAACCAAGAGACCCAGTACTTC
many,TRBV20-1,-,TRBJ2-7,CSAFTGGGEQYF,TGCAGTGCCTTCACAGGGGGGGGCGAGCAGTACTTC
many,TRBV19,-,TRBJ1-2,CASSISLRLVGYGYTF,TGTGCCAGTAGTATATCCCTTCGACTCGTCGGGTATGGCTACACCTTC
many,TRBV20-1,TRBD1,TRBJ1-1,CSAVGDRVYTEAFF,TGCAGTGCTGTTGGGGACAGGGTCTACACTGAAGCTTTCTTT
many,TRBV11-1,TRBD2,TRBJ2-1,CASSPRGLTYNEQFF,TGTGCCAGCAGTCCCCGGGGACTAACCTACAATGAGCAGTTCTTC
many,TRBV7-8,TRBD2,TRBJ2-3,CASTPAGGDTQYF,TGTGCCAGCACCCCAGCGGGAGGCGATACGCAGTATTTT
-,TRBV3-1,-,TRBJ1-1,CASSLSDRATEAFF,TGTGCCAGCAGCCTGTCGGATCGAGCCACTGAAGCTTTCTTT
many,TRBV12-3/TRBV12-4,-,TRBJ2-7,CASSLPPSEQYF,TGTGCCAGCAGTTTACCCCCTAGCGAGCAGTACTTC
many,TRBV11-3,-,TRBJ2-1,CASSPTQGYDNEQFF,TGTGCCAGCAGCCCGACCCAAGGGTATGACAATGAGCAGTTCTTC
many,TRBV2,-,TRBJ1-2,CASSEYSYYGYTF,TGTGCCAGCAGTGAATACAGCTACTATGGCTACACCTTC
many,TRBV6-6,TRBD1,TRBJ2-7,CASSYSRDSHYEQYF,TGTGCCAGCAGTTACTCGAGGGACAGCCACTACGAGCAGTACTTC
-,TRBV28,-,TRBJ1-2,CASRTPRVYGYTF,TGTGCCAGCAGGACCCCTCGGGTCTATGGCTACACCTTC
many,TRBV12-5,-,TRBJ1-1,CASGLVIGKGGNTEAFF,TGTGCTAGTGGTTTGGTAATAGGTAAAGGGGGGAACACTGAAGCTTTCTTT
many,TRBV7-2,TRBD2,TRBJ2-1,CASSLVAGGEQFF,TGTGCCAGCAGCTTAGTAGCGGGAGGCGAGCAGTTCTTC
many,TRBV25-1,TRBD2,TRBJ2-1,CASSEDRTGGRPFSYNEQFF,TGTGCCAGCAGTGAGGACCGGACGGGCGGGAGACCGTTTTCCTACAATGAGCAGTTCTTC
many,TRBV3-1,TRBD1,TRBJ2-1,CASSPGQGINEQFF,TGTGCCAGCAGCCCTGGACAGGGGATAAATGAGCAGTTCTTC
-,TRBV7-2,-,TRBJ2-7,CASSLVPAPSYEQYF,TGTGCCAGCAGCTTAGTACCAGCTCCATCCTACGAGCAGTACTTC
-,TRBV27,-,TRBJ1-5,CASSFRPPNWGNEPQHF,TGTGCCAGCAGTTTCAGGCCTCCAAACTGGGGCAATGAGCCCCAGCATTTT
many,TRBV19,-,TRBJ1-5,CASSITHRERGGAQHF,TGTGCCAGTAGTATTACCCACAGGGAGAGGGGAGGCGCCCAGCATTTT
many,TRBV3-1,TRBD1,TRBJ2-5,CATRTGGPYQETQYF,TGTGCCACCAGAACAGGGGGCCCTTACCAAGAGACCCAGTACTTC
once,TRBV10-3,-,TRBJ2-5,CAISDLLGAETQYF,TGTGCCATCAGTGATCTTTTAGGGGCCGAGACCCAGTACTTC
many,TRBV19,TRBD2,TRBJ2-7,CASSIALAGDYEQYF,TGTGCCAGTAGTATCGCCTTAGCGGGGGACTACGAGCAGTACTTC
many,TRBV20-1,TRBD1,TRBJ1-5,CSATGQGAHYSNQPQHF,TGCAGTGCTACAGGACAGGGGGCACACTATAGCAATCAGCCCCAGCATTTT
many,TRBV7-8,-,TRBJ1-3,CASRSRDHGNTIYF,TGTGCCAGCAGATCCCGGGACCATGGAAACACCATATATTTT
many,TRBV12-3/TRBV12-4,-,TRBJ2-5,CASSLGSLGLVKETQYF,TGTGCCAGCAGTTTAGGTTCTCTCGGGCTAGTTAAAGAGACCCAGTACTTC
many,TRBV20-1,-,TRBJ1-1,CSGEGNTEAFF,TGCAGTGGGGAGGGGAACACTGAAGCTTTCTTT